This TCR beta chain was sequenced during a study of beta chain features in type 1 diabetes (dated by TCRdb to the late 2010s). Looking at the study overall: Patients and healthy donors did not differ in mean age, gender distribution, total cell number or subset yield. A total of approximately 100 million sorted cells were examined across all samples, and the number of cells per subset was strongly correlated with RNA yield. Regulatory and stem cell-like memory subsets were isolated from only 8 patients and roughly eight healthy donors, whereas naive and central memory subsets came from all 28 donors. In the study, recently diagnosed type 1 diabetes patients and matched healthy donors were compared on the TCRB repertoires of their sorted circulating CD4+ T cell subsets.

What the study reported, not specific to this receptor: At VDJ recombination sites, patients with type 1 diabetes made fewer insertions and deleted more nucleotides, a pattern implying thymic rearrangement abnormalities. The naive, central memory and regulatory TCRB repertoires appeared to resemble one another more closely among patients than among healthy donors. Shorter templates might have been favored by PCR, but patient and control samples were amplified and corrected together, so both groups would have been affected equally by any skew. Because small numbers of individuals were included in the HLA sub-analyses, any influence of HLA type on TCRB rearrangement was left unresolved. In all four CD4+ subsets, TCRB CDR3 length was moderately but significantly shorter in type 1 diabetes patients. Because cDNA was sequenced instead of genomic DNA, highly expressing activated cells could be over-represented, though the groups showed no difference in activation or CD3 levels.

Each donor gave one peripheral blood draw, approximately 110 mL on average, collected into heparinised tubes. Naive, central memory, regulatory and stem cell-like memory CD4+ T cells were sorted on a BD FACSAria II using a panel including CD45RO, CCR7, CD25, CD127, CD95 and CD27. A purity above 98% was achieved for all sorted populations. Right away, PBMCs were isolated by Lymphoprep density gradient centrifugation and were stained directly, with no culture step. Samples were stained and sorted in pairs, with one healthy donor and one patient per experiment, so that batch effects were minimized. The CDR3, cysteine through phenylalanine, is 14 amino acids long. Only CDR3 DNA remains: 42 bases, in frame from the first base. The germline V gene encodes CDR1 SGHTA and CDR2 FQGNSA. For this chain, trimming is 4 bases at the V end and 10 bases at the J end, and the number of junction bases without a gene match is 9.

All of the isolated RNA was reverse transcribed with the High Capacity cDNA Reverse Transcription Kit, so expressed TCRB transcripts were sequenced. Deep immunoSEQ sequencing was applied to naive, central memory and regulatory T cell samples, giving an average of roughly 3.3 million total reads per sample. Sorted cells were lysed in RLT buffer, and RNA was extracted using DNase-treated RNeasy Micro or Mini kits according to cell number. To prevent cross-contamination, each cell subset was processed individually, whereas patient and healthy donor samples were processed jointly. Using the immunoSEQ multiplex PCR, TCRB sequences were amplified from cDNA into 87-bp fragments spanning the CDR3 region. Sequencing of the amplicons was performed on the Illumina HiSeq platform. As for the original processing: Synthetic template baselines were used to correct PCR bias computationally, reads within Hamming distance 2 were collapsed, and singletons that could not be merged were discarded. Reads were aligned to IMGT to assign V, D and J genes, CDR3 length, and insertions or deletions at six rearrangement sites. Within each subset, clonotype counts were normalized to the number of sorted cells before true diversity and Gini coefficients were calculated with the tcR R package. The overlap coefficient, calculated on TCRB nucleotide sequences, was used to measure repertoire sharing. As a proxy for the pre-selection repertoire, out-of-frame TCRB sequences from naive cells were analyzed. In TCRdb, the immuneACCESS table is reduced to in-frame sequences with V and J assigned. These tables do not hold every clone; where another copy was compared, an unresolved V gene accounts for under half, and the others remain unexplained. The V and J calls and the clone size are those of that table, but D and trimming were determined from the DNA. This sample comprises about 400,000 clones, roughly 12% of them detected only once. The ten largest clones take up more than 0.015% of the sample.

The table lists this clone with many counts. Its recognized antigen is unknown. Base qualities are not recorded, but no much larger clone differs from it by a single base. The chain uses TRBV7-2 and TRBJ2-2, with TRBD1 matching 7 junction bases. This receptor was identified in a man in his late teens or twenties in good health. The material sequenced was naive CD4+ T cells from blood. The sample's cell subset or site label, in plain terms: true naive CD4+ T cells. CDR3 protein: CASSSGPTGAELFF. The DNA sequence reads TGTGCCAGCAGCTCAGGACCTACAGGGGCGGAGCTGTTTTTT.